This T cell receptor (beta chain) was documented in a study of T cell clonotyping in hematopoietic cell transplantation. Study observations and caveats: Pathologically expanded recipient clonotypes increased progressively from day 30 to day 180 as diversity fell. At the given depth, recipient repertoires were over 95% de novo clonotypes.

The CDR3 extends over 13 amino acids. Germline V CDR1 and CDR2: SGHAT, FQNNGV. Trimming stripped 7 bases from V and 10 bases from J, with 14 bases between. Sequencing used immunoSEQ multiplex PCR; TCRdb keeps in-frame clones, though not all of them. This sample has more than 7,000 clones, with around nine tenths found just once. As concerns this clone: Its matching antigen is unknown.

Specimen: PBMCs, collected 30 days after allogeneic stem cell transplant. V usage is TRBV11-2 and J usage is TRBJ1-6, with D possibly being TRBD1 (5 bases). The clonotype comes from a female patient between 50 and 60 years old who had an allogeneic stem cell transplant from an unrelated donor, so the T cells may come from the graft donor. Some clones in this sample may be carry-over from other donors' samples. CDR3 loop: CASTIRVGSPLHF. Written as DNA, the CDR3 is TGTGCCAGCACCATCAGGGTCGGATCACCCCTCCACTTT.